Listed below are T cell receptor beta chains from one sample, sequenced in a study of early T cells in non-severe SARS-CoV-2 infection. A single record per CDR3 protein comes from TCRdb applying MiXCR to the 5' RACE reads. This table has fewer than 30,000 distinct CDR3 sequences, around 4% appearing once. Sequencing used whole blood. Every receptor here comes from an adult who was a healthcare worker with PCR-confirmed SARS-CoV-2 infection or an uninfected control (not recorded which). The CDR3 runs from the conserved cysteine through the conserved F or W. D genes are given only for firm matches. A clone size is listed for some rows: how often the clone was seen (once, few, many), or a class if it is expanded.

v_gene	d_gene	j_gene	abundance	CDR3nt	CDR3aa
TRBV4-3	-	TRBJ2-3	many	TGCGCCAGCAGCCAAGGGCACAGGAGCTATAGCACAGATACGCAGTATTTT	CASSQGHRSYSTDTQYF
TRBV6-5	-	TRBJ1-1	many	TGTGCCAGCAGTGCAACTCTGACGGTTGAAGCTTTCTTT	CASSATLTVEAFF
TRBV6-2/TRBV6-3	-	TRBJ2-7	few	TGTGCCAGCAGTTACTCTCGGGTTACCTACGAGCAGTACTTC	CASSYSRVTYEQYF
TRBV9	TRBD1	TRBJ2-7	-	TGTGCCAGCAGCGTATACGGACAGGGGAACGAGCAGTACTTC	CASSVYGQGNEQYF
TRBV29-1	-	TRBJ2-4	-	TGCAGCGTTGATGGTCAGCCCAAAAACATTCAGTACTTC	CSVDGQPKNIQYF
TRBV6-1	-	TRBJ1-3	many	TGTGCCAGCAGTGAAGATCGGAACTCTGGAAACACCATATATTTT	CASSEDRNSGNTIYF
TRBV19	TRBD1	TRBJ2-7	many	TGTGCCAGTAGCTCATGGACAGGGCCCACCTACGAGCAGTACTTC	CASSSWTGPTYEQYF
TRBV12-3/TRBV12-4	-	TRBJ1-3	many	TGTGCCAGCAGTTTAACCGGGACGGTCACCATATATTTT	CASSLTGTVTIYF
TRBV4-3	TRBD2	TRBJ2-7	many	TGCGCCAGCAGCCAAAGGGGAGGGATGGACGAGCAGTACTTC	CASSQRGGMDEQYF
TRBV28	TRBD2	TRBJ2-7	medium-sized	TGTGCCAGCAGCCCGACTAGCCATCTCGAGCAGTACTTC	CASSPTSHLEQYF
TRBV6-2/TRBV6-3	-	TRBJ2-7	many	TGTGCCAGCAGTTTCAGCCCGACAGGAGGCGAGCAGTACTTC	CASSFSPTGGEQYF
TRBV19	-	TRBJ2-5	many	TGTGCCAGTAAAAGCGTCTCGTACCAAGAGACCCAGTACTTC	CASKSVSYQETQYF
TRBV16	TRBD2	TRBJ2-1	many	TGTGCCAGCACCGGGCCTAGCGGGAGCAGGTCCTACAATGAGCAGTTCTTC	CASTGPSGSRSYNEQFF